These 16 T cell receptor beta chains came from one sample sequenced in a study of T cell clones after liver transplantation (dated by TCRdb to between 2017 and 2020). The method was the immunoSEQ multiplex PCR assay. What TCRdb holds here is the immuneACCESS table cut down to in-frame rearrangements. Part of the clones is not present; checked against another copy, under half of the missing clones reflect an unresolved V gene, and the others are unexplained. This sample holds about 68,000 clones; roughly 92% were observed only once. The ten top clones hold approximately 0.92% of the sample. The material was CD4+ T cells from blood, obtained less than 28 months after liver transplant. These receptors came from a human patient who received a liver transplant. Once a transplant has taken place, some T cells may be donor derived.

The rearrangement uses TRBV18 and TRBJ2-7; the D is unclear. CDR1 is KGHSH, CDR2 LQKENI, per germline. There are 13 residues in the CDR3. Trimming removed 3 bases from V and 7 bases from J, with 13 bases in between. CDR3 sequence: CASSPATSQEQYF. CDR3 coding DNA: TGTGCCAGCTCACCTGCGACATCTCAAGAGCAGTACTTC.

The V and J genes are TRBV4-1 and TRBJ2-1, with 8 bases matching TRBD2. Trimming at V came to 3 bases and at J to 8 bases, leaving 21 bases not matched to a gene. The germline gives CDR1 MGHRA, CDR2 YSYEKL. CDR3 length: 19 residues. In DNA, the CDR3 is TGCGCCAGCAGCCATCCGATCGCGGGGCCGCGGGGGGCACACGATGAGCAGTTCTTC. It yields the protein CASSHPIAGPRGAHDEQFF.

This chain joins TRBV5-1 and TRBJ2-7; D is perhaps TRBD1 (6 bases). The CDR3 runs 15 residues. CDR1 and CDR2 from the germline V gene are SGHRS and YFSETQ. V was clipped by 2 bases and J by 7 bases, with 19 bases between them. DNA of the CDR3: TGCGCCAGCAGCTTCGCCGGGACATCGCCTTTTGAGCAGTACTTC. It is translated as CASSFAGTSPFEQYF.

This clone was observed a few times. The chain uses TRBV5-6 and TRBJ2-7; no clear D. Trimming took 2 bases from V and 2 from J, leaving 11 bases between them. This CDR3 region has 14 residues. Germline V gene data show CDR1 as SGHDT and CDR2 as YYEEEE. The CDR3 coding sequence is TGTGCCAGCAGCTTTGGCACCCGGACCTACGAGCAGTACTTC. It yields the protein CASSFGTRTYEQYF.

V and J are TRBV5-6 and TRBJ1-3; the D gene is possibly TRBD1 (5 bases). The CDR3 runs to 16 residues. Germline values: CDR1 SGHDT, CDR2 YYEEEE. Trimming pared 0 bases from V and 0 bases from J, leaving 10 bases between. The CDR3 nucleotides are TGTGCCAGCAGCTTGGCAGACAGACACTCTGGAAACACCATATATTTT. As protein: CASSLADRHSGNTIYF.

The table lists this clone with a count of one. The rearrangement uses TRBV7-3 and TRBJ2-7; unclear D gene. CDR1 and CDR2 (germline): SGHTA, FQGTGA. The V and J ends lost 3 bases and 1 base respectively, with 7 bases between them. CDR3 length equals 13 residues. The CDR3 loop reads CASSFMASYEQYF. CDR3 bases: TGTGCCAGCAGCTTTATGGCGTCCTACGAGCAGTACTTC. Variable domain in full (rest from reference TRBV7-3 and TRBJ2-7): GAGVSQTPSNKVTEKGKYVELRCDPISGHTALYWYRQSLGQGPEFLIYFQGTGAADDSGLPNDRFFAVRPEGSVSTLKIQRTERGDSAVYLCASSFMASYEQYFGPGTRLTVT.

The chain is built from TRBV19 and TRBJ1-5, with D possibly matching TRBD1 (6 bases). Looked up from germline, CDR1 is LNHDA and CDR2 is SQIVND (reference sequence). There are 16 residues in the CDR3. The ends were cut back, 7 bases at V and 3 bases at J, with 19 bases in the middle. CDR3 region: CASIAAGRGDNQPQHF. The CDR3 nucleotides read TGTGCCAGTATAGCTGCGGGCAGGGGTGACAATCAGCCCCAGCATTTT.

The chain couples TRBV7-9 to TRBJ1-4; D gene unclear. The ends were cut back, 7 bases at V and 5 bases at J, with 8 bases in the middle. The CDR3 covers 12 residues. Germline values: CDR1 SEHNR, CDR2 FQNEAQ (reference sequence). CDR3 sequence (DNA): TGTGCCAGCAACAACGGAAATGAAAAACTGTTTTTT. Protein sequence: CASNNGNEKLFF.

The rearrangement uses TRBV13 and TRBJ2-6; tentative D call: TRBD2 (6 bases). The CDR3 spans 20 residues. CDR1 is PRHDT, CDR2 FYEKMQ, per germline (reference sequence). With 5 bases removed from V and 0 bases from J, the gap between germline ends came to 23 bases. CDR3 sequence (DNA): TGTGCCAGCAGCACGCATAGCGGTGGCCTTGGGGGCTCTGGGGCCAACGTCCTGACTTTC. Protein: CASSTHSGGLGGSGANVLTF.

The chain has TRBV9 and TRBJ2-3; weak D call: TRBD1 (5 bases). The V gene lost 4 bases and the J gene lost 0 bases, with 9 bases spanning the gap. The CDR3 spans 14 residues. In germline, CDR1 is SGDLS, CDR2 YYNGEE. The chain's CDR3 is CASSLRQSTDTQYF. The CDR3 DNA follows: TGTGCCAGCAGCCTTCGACAGAGCACAGATACGCAGTATTTT.

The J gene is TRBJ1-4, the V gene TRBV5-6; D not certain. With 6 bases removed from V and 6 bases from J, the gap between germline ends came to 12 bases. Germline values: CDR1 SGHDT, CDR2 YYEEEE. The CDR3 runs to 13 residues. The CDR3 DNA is TGTGCCAGCACCGCCCGGGGTGATGAAAAACTGTTTTTT. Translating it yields CASTARGDEKLFF.

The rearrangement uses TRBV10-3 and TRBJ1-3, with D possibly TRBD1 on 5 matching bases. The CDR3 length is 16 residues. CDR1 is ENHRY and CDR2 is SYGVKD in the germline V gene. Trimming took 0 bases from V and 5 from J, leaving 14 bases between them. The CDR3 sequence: CAISESSPGHRNTIYF. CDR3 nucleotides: TGTGCCATCAGTGAGTCGTCTCCAGGGCACAGAAACACCATATATTTT.

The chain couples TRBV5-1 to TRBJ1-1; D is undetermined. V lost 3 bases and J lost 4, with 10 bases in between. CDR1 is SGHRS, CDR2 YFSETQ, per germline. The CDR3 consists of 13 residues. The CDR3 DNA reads TGCGCCAGCAGCTCGGCAGAGGGCACTGAAGCTTTCTTT. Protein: CASSSAEGTEAFF.

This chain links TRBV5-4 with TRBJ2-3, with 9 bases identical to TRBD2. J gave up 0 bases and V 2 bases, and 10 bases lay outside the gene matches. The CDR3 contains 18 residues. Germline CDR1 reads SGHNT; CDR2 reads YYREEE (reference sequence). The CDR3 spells CASSLDGRGRASTDTQYF. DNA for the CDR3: TGTGCCAGCAGCTTAGATGGGCGCGGGAGGGCCAGCACAGATACGCAGTATTTT.

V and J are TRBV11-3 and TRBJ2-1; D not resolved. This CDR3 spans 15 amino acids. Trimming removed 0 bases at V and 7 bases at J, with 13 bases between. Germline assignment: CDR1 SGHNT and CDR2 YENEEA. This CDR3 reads CASSLEGTNRNEQFF. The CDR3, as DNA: TGTGCCAGCAGCTTAGAGGGAACAAACCGGAATGAGCAGTTCTTC.

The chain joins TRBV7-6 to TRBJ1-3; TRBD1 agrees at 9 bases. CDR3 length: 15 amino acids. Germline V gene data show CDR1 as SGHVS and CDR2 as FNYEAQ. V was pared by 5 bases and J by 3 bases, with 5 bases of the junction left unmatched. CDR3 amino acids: CASSPRQGDGNTIYF. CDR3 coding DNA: TGTGCCAGCAGCCCGCGACAGGGGGATGGAAACACCATATATTTT.